The 25 T cell receptor beta chains below were found in one sample sequenced in a study of STAT5B mutations in CD4+ large granular lymphocyte leukemia. The data were produced by immunoSEQ multiplex PCR, yet TCRdb's version contains in-frame clones alone and is incomplete. The table shows about 38,000 clones, with under 85% occurring only once. The specimen was CD4+ T cells from blood buffy coats. The receptors here all came from a human donor in good health.

The genes are TRBV7-9 and TRBJ1-2; D uncertain. V was shortened by 1 base and J by 8 bases, with 8 bases between the two germline ends. Germline CDR1 reads SEHNR; CDR2 reads FQNEAQ (reference sequence). This CDR3 has 12 residues. The CDR3 DNA sequence: TGTGCCAGCAGCTTAGTAAGATCAGGCTACACCTTC. Amino acid sequence: CASSLVRSGYTF.

Written as DNA, the CDR3 is TGTGCCAGCAGCTTGTCACCTTACAATGAGCAGTTCTTC. This encodes CASSLSPYNEQFF. The chain uses TRBV5-5 and TRBJ2-1; D not resolved. CDR1 and CDR2 (germline): SGHKS, YYEKEE (reference sequence). V shed 1 base and J shed 4 bases, with 6 bases lying between them. The CDR3 contains 13 residues. Drawing the rest from reference TRBV5-5 and TRBJ2-1, the complete variable domain is DAGVTQSPTHLIKTRGQQVTLRCSPISGHKSVSWYQQVLGQGPQFIFQYYEKEERGRGNFPDRFSARQFPNYSSELNVNALLLGDSALYLCASSLSPYNEQFFGPGTRLTVL.

The V gene is TRBV10-3, the J gene TRBJ2-6, with D possibly matching TRBD1 (6 bases). The CDR3 spans 19 residues. V was trimmed by 6 bases and J by 4 bases, leaving 25 bases between them. CDR1 is ENHRY and CDR2 is SYGVKD in the germline V gene. CDR3 sequence (DNA): TGTGCCATCAGCCCGGACAGTAGGACCTCCTGGGTCGGGGCCAACGTCCTGACTTTC. This encodes CAISPDSRTSWVGANVLTF.

This clone was seen a single time. The V call is TRBV19, the J call TRBJ2-3, with TRBD2 matching 8 bases. This CDR3 is 15 amino acids long. The junction had 5 bases not matched to a gene; V was cut back by 4 bases and J by 2 bases. Germline V CDR1 and CDR2: LNHDA, SQIVND (reference sequence). CDR3 sequence: CASSSIAGITDTQYF. The CDR3 DNA follows: TGTGCCAGTAGTAGTATAGCGGGGATCACAGATACGCAGTATTTT.

V usage is TRBV6-4 and J usage is TRBJ2-2; D uncertain. Germline values: CDR1 MRHNA, CDR2 SNTAGT. V was cut by 7 bases and J by 2 bases, with 11 bases left in between. This CDR3 spans 14 amino acids. This CDR3 reads CASKASRNTGELFF. DNA of the CDR3: TGTGCCAGCAAGGCGAGCCGAAACACCGGGGAGCTGTTTTTT.

The genes are TRBV5-1 and TRBJ2-2; tentatively, D is TRBD2 (7 bases). The V gene's germline CDR1 is SGHRS and CDR2 YFSETQ. The CDR3 has 16 amino acids. Trimming pared 0 bases from V and 4 bases from J, leaving 13 bases between. The CDR3 protein is CASSLDAAGATGELFF. Written as DNA, the CDR3 is TGCGCCAGCAGCTTGGATGCGGCGGGGGCCACCGGGGAGCTGTTTTTT.

The chain links TRBV4-3 to TRBJ1-2, with unresolved D. The CDR3 covers 11 residues. Germline V gene sequence: CDR1 LGHNA, CDR2 YSLEER. Trimming removed 8 bases from V and 5 bases from J, with 9 bases in between. The CDR3 loop reads CASASPYGYTF. The CDR3 bases are TGCGCCAGCGCCAGCCCGTATGGCTACACCTTC.

In nucleotides, the CDR3 is TGCAGCGTAGCGGACCGGCTGGGATACGAGCAGTACTTC. Its protein product is CSVADRLGYEQYF. The J gene is TRBJ2-7, the V gene TRBV29-1, with a weak D call TRBD2 (5 bases). This CDR3 region has 13 residues. Germline CDR1 reads SQVTM; CDR2 reads ANQGSEA. V lost 6 bases and J lost 4, with 16 bases in between.

This chain connects TRBV7-6 to TRBJ1-3; 8 nucleotides align to TRBD1. The CDR3 sequence is 16 residues long. The V gene end was trimmed by 3 bases and the J gene end by 4 bases; junction bases not matched to a gene: 8. The germline V gene encodes CDR1 SGHVS and CDR2 FNYEAQ. CDR3 region: CASSFQGALGGNTIYF. The CDR3 DNA sequence: TGTGCCAGCAGCTTCCAGGGGGCCCTTGGGGGAAACACCATATATTTT.

The CDR3 DNA reads as TGTGCCAACACCCGTGGGGGGGGCAATTTCTCCGGGGAGCTGTTTTTT. Translating gives CANTRGGGNFSGELFF. The J gene is TRBJ2-2, the V gene TRBV7-2; D might be TRBD2 (7 bases). This CDR3 spans 16 amino acids. CDR1 and CDR2 from the germline V gene are SGHTA and FQGNSA. Trimming stripped 10 bases from V and 6 bases from J, with 24 bases between.

This rearrangement joins TRBV10-3 to TRBJ2-1, with TRBD1 matching over 11 bases. V shed 6 bases, J shed 8 bases, and the junction held 9 bases outside the gene matches. Germline CDR1 ENHRY, CDR2 SYGVKD. CDR3 size: 15 residues. The CDR3 sequence is CAISFRGQGDHEQFF. DNA of the CDR3: TGTGCCATCAGCTTTAGGGGACAGGGGGATCATGAGCAGTTCTTC.

This chain links TRBV9 with TRBJ1-1, with D uncertain. The V end was cut by 0 bases, the J end by 11 bases, with 17 bases between. Germline assignment: CDR1 SGDLS and CDR2 YYNGEE. The CDR3 has 14 amino acids. The CDR3 protein is CASSVVSSVEMAFF. The CDR3, as DNA: TGTGCCAGCAGCGTAGTTTCGTCGGTGGAGATGGCTTTCTTT.

V is TRBV7-9 and J is TRBJ2-3; 12 positions match TRBD2. Germline loops: CDR1 SEHNR, CDR2 FQNEAQ (reference sequence). The CDR3 sequence is 18 residues long. Trimming took 4 bases from V and 0 from J; bases not matched to a gene: 8. Here the CDR3 reads CASSSIWTSGTSTDTQYF. The CDR3 nucleotides are TGTGCCAGCAGCTCGATCTGGACTAGCGGGACTAGCACAGATACGCAGTATTTT. Combining the CDR3 with reference TRBV7-9 and TRBJ2-3 gives the whole variable domain DTGVSQNPRHKITKRGQNVTFRCDPISEHNRLYWYRQTLGQGPEFLTYFQNEAQLEKSRLLSDRFSAERPKGSFSTLEIQRTEQGDSAMYLCASSSIWTSGTSTDTQYFGPGTRLTVL.

V is TRBV7-9 and J is TRBJ2-3, with 11 bases fitting TRBD1. Trimming at V came to 4 bases and at J to 6 bases, leaving 9 bases not matched to a gene. The CDR3 totals 16 residues. CDR1 is SEHNR and CDR2 is FQNEAQ in the germline V gene (reference sequence). The CDR3: CASSSTGQGVLDTQYF. In DNA, the CDR3 is TGTGCCAGCAGCTCTACGGGACAGGGGGTATTGGATACGCAGTATTTT.

The J gene is TRBJ1-4, the V gene TRBV25-1; tentatively, D is TRBD1 (6 bases). Germline V gene sequence: CDR1 MGHDK, CDR2 SYGVNS. Trimming took off 6 bases at V and 4 bases at J, with 12 bases between the two ends. This CDR3 contains 14 residues. The CDR3 is CASSNRAHNEKLFF. The CDR3 DNA reads TGTGCCAGCAGCAACAGGGCCCATAATGAAAAACTGTTTTTT.

The chain links TRBV18 to TRBJ1-5; TRBD1 aligns across 11 bases. Losses at the gene ends were 3 bases for V and 5 bases for J; bases not matched to a gene: 6. The CDR3 length is 16 residues. In germline, CDR1 is KGHSH, CDR2 LQKENI. The CDR3 DNA reads as TGTGCCAGCTCACCCTCCGGGACAGGGGGGCATCAGCCCCAGCATTTT. Its protein product is CASSPSGTGGHQPQHF. Looking up the rest from reference TRBV18 and TRBJ1-5 gives the full variable domain: NAGVMQNPRHLVRRRGQEARLRCSPMKGHSHVYWYRQLPEEGLKFMVYLQKENIIDESGMPKERFSAEFPKEGPSILRIQQVVRGDSAAYFCASSPSGTGGHQPQHFGDGTRLSIL.

The V and J genes are TRBV11-3 and TRBJ1-2; D is unclear. CDR3 length: 12 residues. The germline V gene has CDR1 SGHNT and CDR2 YENEEA. V lost 2 bases, J lost 4 bases, and 5 bases lay in between. The CDR3 coding sequence is TGTGCCAGCAGCTTACGGGGCTATGGCTACACCTTC. Its translation: CASSLRGYGYTF.

The genes are TRBV18 and TRBJ1-1; 7 bases are a match to TRBD1. The V and J ends lost 3 bases and 4 bases, in that order; junction bases with no gene match: 8. The CDR3 runs 15 residues. Germline V CDR1 and CDR2: KGHSH, LQKENI. The CDR3 protein is CASSPGQGGTTEAFF. The CDR3 DNA is TGTGCCAGCTCACCCGGTCAGGGGGGCACCACTGAAGCTTTCTTT.

In the case of this clone: At one end the junction does not follow the germline gene, possibly because of a read error. This rearrangement joins TRBV7-7 to TRBJ2-1, with D hard to call. CDR1 and CDR2 (germline): SSHAT, FNYEAQ (reference sequence). The CDR3 spans 13 residues. CDR3 region: CASSPNKYNEQFF. In DNA, the CDR3 is TGTGCTAGCAGCCCAAATAAATACAATGAGCAGTTCTTC. Complete variable domain (other parts from reference TRBV7-7 and TRBJ2-1): GAGVSQSPRYKVTKRGQDVTLRCDPISSHATLYWYQQALGQGPEFLTYFNYEAQPDKSGLPSDRFSAERPEGSISTLTIQRTEQRDSAMYRCASSPNKYNEQFFGPGTRLTVL.

A few counts support this clone. This chain links TRBV7-8 with TRBJ1-2; 10 bases match TRBD1. The V gene's germline CDR1 is SGHVS and CDR2 FQNEAQ. Trimming took 5 bases from V and 4 from J; bases not matched to a gene: 7. CDR3 length equals 15 residues. The CDR3 DNA follows: TGTGCCAGCAGCGGCGAGACAGGGGGCTCCTATGGCTACACCTTC. It is translated as CASSGETGGSYGYTF.

The CDR3 DNA follows: TGTGCCAGCAGCTTGCCCGGGACAGGGGAAGTGCGGGGCTACACCTTC. Protein: CASSLPGTGEVRGYTF. The rearrangement links TRBV7-9 to TRBJ1-2; 10 positions match TRBD1. Per germline, CDR1 SEHNR and CDR2 FQNEAQ (reference sequence). Unmatched junction bases numbered 12, after V lost 3 bases and J lost 8 bases. The CDR3 covers 16 residues. The whole variable domain, filled in from reference TRBV7-9 and TRBJ1-2, reads DTGVSQNPRHKITKRGQNVTFRCDPISEHNRLYWYRQTLGQGPEFLTYFQNEAQLEKSRLLSDRFSAERPKGSFSTLEIQRTEQGDSAMYLCASSLPGTGEVRGYTFGSGTRLTVV.

This clone appeared once. The rearrangement joins TRBV27 to TRBJ1-1; the D is unclear. Trimming pared 3 bases from V and 9 bases from J, leaving 14 bases between. Germline V CDR1 and CDR2: MNHEY, SMNVEV (reference sequence). The CDR3 loop spans 13 amino acids. CDR3 nucleotide sequence: TGTGCCAGCAGTTTTGCCCTTGACCAGAAAGCTTTCTTT. It yields the protein CASSFALDQKAFF.

The chain employs TRBV30 and TRBJ1-2; D is perhaps TRBD1 (5 bases). The germline gives CDR1 GTSNPN, CDR2 SVGIG (reference sequence). V was clipped by 3 bases and J by 4 bases, with 6 bases between them. The CDR3 runs to 11 residues. CDR3 bases: TGTGCCTGGAGGACAGCCTATGGCTACACCTTC. Translation: CAWRTAYGYTF.

The chain carries TRBV14 and TRBJ2-7; 9 nucleotides match TRBD1. This CDR3 region has 16 residues. Germline V gives CDR1 SGHDN, CDR2 FVKESK. Unmatched junction bases numbered 10, after V lost 2 bases and J lost 5 bases. The CDR3 DNA follows: TGTGCCAGCAGCCAAAAGCCGGGACAGGGAGGCCACGAGCAGTACTTC. This encodes CASSQKPGQGGHEQYF.

The chain links TRBV4-1 to TRBJ1-2; D gene unclear. Germline values: CDR1 MGHRA, CDR2 YSYEKL. The CDR3 sequence is 13 residues long. Trimming stripped 3 bases from V and 4 bases from J, with 9 bases between. CDR3 amino acids: CASSHRKTYGYTF. CDR3 in DNA: TGCGCCAGCAGCCACCGAAAGACCTATGGCTACACCTTC.